The 30 T cell receptor beta chains in this list originate from one sample, sequenced in a study of blood T cells in healthy people across ages. It was with a sample-barcoded 5' primer and a J-beta primer mix that a second PCR of roughly 7 to 12 cycles was run. TCRdb re-called the 5' RACE reads through MiXCR, storing one row per CDR3 protein. The sample lists around 620,000 distinct CDR3 sequences; 25% to 30% were seen once. The source material was blood. The receptors here all came from a woman in her seventies in good health.

The chain uses TRBV27 and TRBJ1-2; D not resolved. V was pared by 2 bases and J by 3 bases, with 10 bases between. Germline V lookup: CDR1 MNHEY, CDR2 SMNVEV (reference sequence). This CDR3 comprises 14 residues. CDR3 in amino acids: CASSLDAGYYGYTF. The CDR3 DNA reads as TGTGCCAGCAGTTTAGATGCGGGGTACTATGGCTACACCTTC.

Details on this clonotype: At one of its ends the junction is not consistent with the germline gene, which may arise from a read error. The genes are TRBV7-2 and TRBJ2-2, with D perhaps matching TRBD2 (5 bases). The CDR3 contains 15 residues. The germline V gene has CDR1 SGHTA and CDR2 FQGNSA. Here the CDR3 DNA reads TGTGCCAGCAGCTTGGACCTGGGAACCACCGGGGAGCCGTTTTTT. Translation: CASSLDLGTTGEPFF.

J is TRBJ2-5 and V is TRBV5-1; maybe TRBD1 (6 bases). TRBJ2-7 explains the end of the DNA better; the J call may be wrong. The CDR3 sequence is 14 residues long. The germline CDR1 and CDR2 sequences are SGHRS and YFSETQ. CDR3 region: CASSLSGQMYEQYF. The CDR3, as DNA: TGCGCCAGCAGCTTGAGTGGACAGATGTACGAGCAGTACTTC.

The chain has TRBV20-1 and TRBJ1-5; 10 nucleotides agree with TRBD1. Germline V lookup: CDR1 DFQATT, CDR2 SNEGSKA (reference sequence). J was trimmed by 0 bases and V by 5 bases; bases with no gene match: 7. The CDR3 has 16 amino acids. CDR3 residues: CSAGTGVPYSNQPQHF. CDR3 bases: TGCAGTGCTGGGACAGGGGTTCCCTATAGCAATCAGCCCCAGCATTTT.

This clonotype has more than one count but fewer than ten. The chain carries TRBV5-1 and TRBJ2-2, with 8 bases fitting TRBD1. The CDR3 loop spans 16 amino acids. Germline CDR1 and CDR2: SGHRS and YFSETQ. The V gene end was trimmed by 4 bases and the J gene end by 4 bases; junction bases not matched to a gene: 9. The DNA of the CDR3 is TGCGCCAGCAGCACCTTCGACAGGGGAAGCACCGGGGAGCTGTTTTTT. This encodes CASSTFDRGSTGELFF.

The V gene is TRBV15, the J gene TRBJ2-7; TRBD2 might be the D (5 bases). Germline assignment: CDR1 LNHNV and CDR2 YYDKDF (reference sequence). Deletions cut 1 base from V and 5 bases from J, with 9 bases between. The CDR3 sequence is 13 residues long. DNA of the CDR3: TGTGCCACCAGCAGAGGGGGAGATCACGAGCAGTACTTC. This gives the protein CATSRGGDHEQYF.

The rearrangement joins TRBV4-3 to TRBJ1-4, with unresolved D. The germline V and J ends were trimmed by 2 bases and 0 bases, with 13 bases remaining between them. The CDR3 is 17 amino acids. Germline-derived CDR1 and CDR2 are LGHNA and YSLEER. The CDR3 here is CASSQSYSGATNEKLFF. The CDR3 DNA follows: TGCGCCAGCAGCCAATCATATTCGGGTGCAACTAATGAAAAACTGTTTTTT.

The J gene is TRBJ2-5, the V gene TRBV25-1; D gene ambiguous. Trimming took off 6 bases at V and 5 bases at J, with 7 bases between the two ends. Germline V lookup: CDR1 MGHDK, CDR2 SYGVNS. This CDR3 comprises 11 residues. CDR3 protein: CASRILETQYF. CDR3 bases: TGTGCCAGCAGGATTTTGGAGACCCAGTACTTC.

The chain recombines TRBV28 with TRBJ2-5, with D possibly TRBD2 on 6 matching bases. The ends were cut back, 6 bases at V and 5 bases at J, with 10 bases in the middle. The CDR3 consists of 12 residues. Germline assignment: CDR1 MDHEN and CDR2 SYDVKM. CDR3 residues: CASRLAGETQYF. CDR3 nucleotides: TGTGCCAGCAGACTGGCGGGGGAGACCCAGTACTTC.

The rearrangement joins TRBV5-1 to TRBJ2-7; maybe TRBD1 (6 bases). CDR1 and CDR2 from the germline V gene are SGHRS and YFSETQ. V was shortened by 4 bases and J by 3 bases, with 14 bases between the two germline ends. The CDR3 loop spans 14 amino acids. This CDR3 reads CASSGQGQNYEQYF. CDR3 sequence (DNA): TGCGCCAGCAGCGGCCAAGGACAGAACTACGAGCAGTACTTC.

A few counts support this clonotype. CDR3 DNA: TGTGCCACCTACGCAGGGGCAGAAAATTCACCCCTCCACTTT. This translates into CATYAGAENSPLHF. V usage is TRBV24-1 and J usage is TRBJ1-6, with D possibly being TRBD1 (6 bases). With 9 bases removed from V and 7 bases from J, the gap between germline ends came to 15 bases. Germline V CDR1 and CDR2: KGHDR, SFDVKD. This CDR3 comprises 14 residues.

This clonotype was seen only once. The genes are TRBV4-1 and TRBJ1-6, with D tentatively TRBD1 (5 bases). The V and J ends lost 4 bases and 9 bases respectively, with 16 bases between them. Germline V lookup: CDR1 MGHRA, CDR2 YSYEKL. This CDR3 comprises 15 residues. The CDR3 region is CASSLGQVPGSPLHF. CDR3 in DNA: TGCGCCAGCAGCCTCGGACAAGTGCCGGGTTCACCCCTCCACTTT.

Many counts were recorded for this clonotype. The chain uses TRBV20-1 and TRBJ2-1; the D gene is possibly TRBD2 (6 bases). CDR3 length: 13 amino acids. The V gene's germline CDR1 is DFQATT and CDR2 SNEGSKA (reference sequence). Trimming took off 0 bases at V and 15 bases at J, with 18 bases between the two ends. For the CDR3, the DNA is TGCAGTGCTAGAGATGAATTCGGCGGGGCTAGGTTCTTC. The encoded protein is CSARDEFGGARFF.

The V call is TRBV19, the J call TRBJ2-5; the D is unclear. The germline V gene has CDR1 LNHDA and CDR2 SQIVND (reference sequence). The CDR3 loop spans 15 amino acids. Trimming removed 4 bases at V and 1 base at J, with 13 bases between. The CDR3 coding sequence is TGTGCCAGTAGTAGGGCCCCCGGTTTCCAAGAGACCCAGTACTTC. Translated: CASSRAPGFQETQYF.

The genes are TRBV11-1 and TRBJ1-6; no clear D. Trimming removed 1 base from V and 8 bases from J, with 9 bases in between. Looked up from germline, CDR1 is SGHAT and CDR2 is FQDESV (reference sequence). The CDR3 covers 14 residues. CDR3 sequence: CASSLGEIDSPLHF. The CDR3 nucleotides are TGTGCCAGCAGCTTAGGAGAAATTGATTCACCCCTCCACTTT.

This clonotype was observed a handful of times. The V and J genes are TRBV5-1 and TRBJ2-2, with 8 bases that match TRBD1. V dropped 4 bases and J dropped 1; count of bases not matched to a gene: 6. The CDR3 covers 16 residues. Germline loops: CDR1 SGHRS, CDR2 YFSETQ. The CDR3 reads CASSLAGTGNTGELFF. CDR3 bases: TGCGCCAGCAGCCTAGCCGGGACAGGGAACACCGGGGAGCTGTTTTTT.

This clonotype occurred many times. The gene calls are TRBV12-5 and TRBJ1-6; 8 positions agree with TRBD1. The junction had 5 bases not matched to a gene; V was cut back by 1 base and J by 6 bases. Germline V CDR1 and CDR2: LGHNT, FRNRAP. The CDR3 contains 16 residues. CDR3 protein: CASGLAGTGLNSPLHF. CDR3 DNA: TGTGCTAGTGGTTTGGCCGGGACAGGACTTAATTCACCCCTCCACTTT. The variable domain in full, with the rest retrieved from reference TRBV12-5 and TRBJ1-6, is DARVTQTPRHKVTEMGQEVTMRCQPILGHNTVFWYRQTMMQGLELLAYFRNRAPLDDSGMPKDRFSAEMPDATLATLKIQPSEPRDSAVYFCASGLAGTGLNSPLHFGNGTRLTVT.

CDR3 nucleotide sequence: TGTGCCACCAGCAAAGACCGAGGCTCTGGAACAGATACGCAGTATTTT. It yields the protein CATSKDRGSGTDTQYF. The rearrangement joins TRBV15 to TRBJ2-3; no clear D gene. Germline V gene data show CDR1 as LNHNV and CDR2 as YYDKDF (reference sequence). V was pared by 4 bases and J by 3 bases, with 17 bases between. This CDR3 is built from 16 residues.

The chain employs TRBV6-1 and TRBJ1-4; no clear D. Trimming removed 8 bases from V and 6 bases from J, with 13 bases in between. The CDR3 loop spans 13 amino acids. CDR1 and CDR2 from the germline V gene are MNHNS and SASEGT. The CDR3 region is CASRGLGYEKLFF. The DNA of the CDR3 is TGTGCCAGCCGCGGTCTGGGATATGAAAAACTGTTTTTT.

This clonotype has more than one count but fewer than ten. The rearrangement joins TRBV2 to TRBJ2-7; no definite D call. The germline gives CDR1 SNHLY, CDR2 FYNNEI. The CDR3 has 13 amino acids. V was cut by 5 bases and J by 6 bases, with 14 bases left in between. The CDR3 DNA reads as TGTGCCAGCAGTCCACCTCAGAGAGGCGAGCAGTACTTC. Its translation: CASSPPQRGEQYF.

This clonotype appeared a few times. This chain connects TRBV12-3 or TRBV12-4 to TRBJ1-1; D not resolved. The V and J ends lost 8 bases and 3 bases respectively, with 13 bases between them. The CDR3 totals 13 residues. CDR3 loop: CASAGGRDTEAFF. In DNA, the CDR3 is TGTGCCAGCGCGGGAGGGCGCGACACTGAAGCTTTCTTT.

The chain employs TRBV6-2 or TRBV6-3 and TRBJ2-1; D call uncertain. Between the trimmed V and J ends, which lost 0 bases and 7 bases, there was a span of 7 bases. This CDR3 region has 13 residues. Germline CDR1 is MNHEY and CDR2 is SVGEGT. CDR3 in DNA: TGTGCCAGCAGTTACTCGGGTTGGAATGAGCAGTTCTTC. This translates into CASSYSGWNEQFF.

The J gene is TRBJ2-3, the V gene TRBV5-1; 7 bases are a match to TRBD1. After removal of 2 bases from V and 2 bases from J, the junction contained 2 bases not matched to a gene. Germline CDR1 reads SGHRS; CDR2 reads YFSETQ. The CDR3 has 14 amino acids. The CDR3 DNA reads TGCGCCAGCAGCTTACAGGGGCTCACAGATACGCAGTATTTT. Its protein is CASSLQGLTDTQYF.

The V call is TRBV25-1, the J call TRBJ2-5; D is undetermined. The V and J ends lost 3 bases and 5 bases respectively, with 10 bases between them. Germline V CDR1 and CDR2: MGHDK, SYGVNS. The CDR3 totals 13 residues. This CDR3 reads CASSDSPRETQYF. DNA of the CDR3: TGTGCCAGCAGTGATTCTCCAAGGGAGACCCAGTACTTC.

This clonotype was counted only a few times. J is TRBJ2-7 and V is TRBV20-1; either TRBD1 or TRBD2 may fit D (5 bases each). The CDR3 is 13 amino acids. The V gene's germline CDR1 is DFQATT and CDR2 SNEGSKA (reference sequence). Between the trimmed V and J ends, which lost 3 bases and 6 bases, there was a span of 15 bases. CDR3 DNA: TGCAGTGCTAGTGGCAGGGAGTTTTCCGAGCAGTACTTC. Protein product: CSASGREFSEQYF.

The V and J genes are TRBV7-9 and TRBJ2-1; 7 nucleotides match TRBD2. The junction had 6 bases not matched to a gene; V was cut back by 8 bases and J by 2 bases. Germline values: CDR1 SEHNR, CDR2 FQNEAQ (reference sequence). This CDR3 region has 14 residues. Here the CDR3 DNA reads TGTGCCAGCTGGGAGAGCGGGACCTACAATGAGCAGTTCTTC. It is translated as CASWESGTYNEQFF.

This chain joins TRBV27 and TRBJ2-7; 7 positions match TRBD1. V was pared by 6 bases and J by 6 bases, with 11 bases of the junction left unmatched. The CDR3 has 14 amino acids. Looked up from germline, CDR1 is MNHEY and CDR2 is SMNVEV (reference sequence). In DNA form, the CDR3 reads TGTGCCAGCAGCAAATCCGACAGGGTCGGCGAGCAGTACTTC. Its protein is CASSKSDRVGEQYF.

This sequence joins TRBV20-1 and TRBJ2-2, with TRBD2 identical over 9 bases. The V gene's germline CDR1 is DFQATT and CDR2 SNEGSKA (reference sequence). This CDR3 contains 14 residues. V was clipped by 8 bases and J by 5 bases; unmatched bases: 9. CDR3 residues: CSSRGGLDTGELFF. DNA for the CDR3: TGCAGTTCGCGGGGGGGCCTGGATACCGGGGAGCTGTTTTTT.

This clonotype was counted only a few times. The CDR3 protein is CASSEDGNTIYF. DNA for the CDR3: TGTGCCAGCAGTGAAGATGGAAACACCATATATTTT. This chain links TRBV2 with TRBJ1-3, with unresolved D. With 1 base removed from V and 3 bases from J, the gap between germline ends came to 1 base. This CDR3 contains 12 residues. CDR1 SNHLY and CDR2 FYNNEI come from the germline V gene.

This clonotype was observed a handful of times. CDR3 bases: TGTGCCAGCAGCCTCGCCGGGACTCCAGGAGAGACCCAGTACTTC. Its translation: CASSLAGTPGETQYF. The V and J genes are TRBV7-3 and TRBJ2-5, with D maybe TRBD2 (6 bases). V lost 5 bases, J lost 4 bases, and 17 bases lay in between. The germline V gene encodes CDR1 SGHTA and CDR2 FQGTGA. This CDR3 comprises 15 residues.